Each of the 31 T cell receptor beta chains below was sequenced from the same sample in a study of blood T cell repertoires in COVID-19. The repertoire was sequenced with immunoSEQ multiplex PCR; TCRdb's copy has only in-frame clones and lacks some. The data contain some 370,000 clones, more than 75% of them singletons. Sequencing input: peripheral blood. The receptors here all came from a woman aged 30 to 39 with COVID-19, enrolled during active disease.

V gene TRBV13 combines with J gene TRBJ2-3; 7 bases align to TRBD2. Germline V gene data show CDR1 as PRHDT and CDR2 as FYEKMQ (reference sequence). The CDR3 has 15 residues. The J segment lost 2 bases and the V segment lost 5 bases, leaving 7 bases of the junction unmatched. CDR3 in amino acids: CASSLRDYNTDTQYF. The CDR3 DNA reads TGTGCCAGCAGCCTACGGGACTATAACACAGATACGCAGTATTTT.

This clone showed up just a few times. The rearrangement joins TRBV19 to TRBJ1-5; no reliable D call. The CDR3 extends over 12 amino acids. The germline V gene has CDR1 LNHDA and CDR2 SQIVND (reference sequence). Trimming left V 6 bases short and J 4 bases short, with 7 bases between. In nucleotides, the CDR3 is TGTGCCAGTAGGAGGCATAATCAGCCCCAGCATTTT. Translated, it gives CASRRHNQPQHF.

This chain uses TRBV9 with TRBJ2-7, with D tentatively TRBD2 (5 bases). This CDR3 spans 16 amino acids. V gave up 4 bases and J gave up 1 base, with 18 bases separating them. The germline CDR1 and CDR2 sequences are SGDLS and YYNGEE. The CDR3 reads CASSPMDSRHSYEQYF. Here the CDR3 DNA reads TGTGCCAGCAGCCCTATGGACTCTCGGCATTCCTACGAGCAGTACTTC.

The chain combines TRBV5-1 with TRBJ2-1; 8 bases align to TRBD1. This CDR3 is built from 15 residues. Germline values: CDR1 SGHRS, CDR2 YFSETQ. The junction had 8 bases not matched to a gene; V was cut back by 4 bases and J by 5 bases. The CDR3 is CASSTGQGVHNEQFF. CDR3 nucleotide sequence: TGCGCCAGCAGCACTGGACAGGGCGTTCACAATGAGCAGTTCTTC.

The rearrangement links TRBV19 to TRBJ2-5, with 8 nucleotides matching TRBD2. The CDR3 has 15 amino acids. Trimming removed 4 bases from V and 4 bases from J; junction bases left unmatched: 8. Per the germline V gene, CDR1 is LNHDA and CDR2 is SQIVND (reference sequence). CDR3 sequence reads: CASSRRLARGETQYF. CDR3 coding DNA: TGTGCCAGTAGTAGGAGACTAGCGAGAGGAGAGACCCAGTACTTC.

The rearrangement links TRBV7-9 to TRBJ1-2; TRBD1 agrees at 8 bases. CDR1 is SEHNR and CDR2 is FQNEAQ in the germline V gene (reference sequence). The CDR3 has 14 amino acids. Unmatched junction bases numbered 10, after V lost 5 bases and J lost 8 bases. The CDR3 protein is CASSQSGQGGGYTF. The CDR3 region has the DNA TGTGCCAGCAGCCAAAGTGGACAGGGAGGAGGCTACACCTTC.

This clone is a singleton in its sample. The chain is built from TRBV9 and TRBJ1-1; D is unclear. CDR1 and CDR2 from the germline V gene are SGDLS and YYNGEE. This CDR3 contains 14 residues. V dropped 3 bases and J dropped 1 base, with 10 bases sitting between them. The DNA of the CDR3 is TGTGCCAGCAGCGCCCCCCCGGGGAACACTGAAGCTTTCTTT. Translation: CASSAPPGNTEAFF.

This clone was picked up a small number of times. V usage is TRBV4-1 and J usage is TRBJ1-1, with a weak D call TRBD1 (5 bases). The length of the CDR3 is 14 residues. The germline gives CDR1 MGHRA, CDR2 YSYEKL. V was cut by 5 bases and J by 4 bases, with 14 bases left in between. In DNA form, the CDR3 reads TGCGCCAGCAGCGGACGGACCCAGGGCACTGAAGCTTTCTTT. Translation gives CASSGRTQGTEAFF.

The CDR3 sequence is CASSSRDRVGGYTF. The CDR3 nucleotides are TGTGCCAGCAGCTCCCGGGACAGGGTAGGAGGCTACACCTTC. The J gene is TRBJ1-2, the V gene TRBV7-3; 9 nucleotides match TRBD1. The V gene's germline CDR1 is SGHTA and CDR2 FQGTGA. This CDR3 has 14 residues. Germline trimming cut 4 bases from V and 8 bases from J; bases unmatched to any gene: 8.

The V call is TRBV30, the J call TRBJ2-1, with 7 bases that match TRBD1. Looked up from germline, CDR1 is GTSNPN and CDR2 is SVGIG (reference sequence). CDR3 size: 14 residues. J lost 4 bases, V lost 2 bases, and 5 bases had no gene match. CDR3 region: CAWSRPGQYNEQFF. The CDR3 region has the DNA TGTGCCTGGAGTCGTCCGGGACAGTACAATGAGCAGTTCTTC.

The chain carries TRBV28 and TRBJ1-2; tentative D call: TRBD1 (6 bases). V lost 7 bases, J lost 4 bases, and 19 bases lay in between. Germline V CDR1 and CDR2: MDHEN, SYDVKM. The CDR3 runs 15 residues. The CDR3 region has the DNA TGTGCCAGCACCCTGGACAGTACGGGTGGCTATGGCTACACCTTC. This codes for CASTLDSTGGYGYTF.

The chain combines TRBV5-5 with TRBJ1-5; tentative D call: TRBD1 (5 bases). This CDR3 spans 15 amino acids. CDR1 SGHKS and CDR2 YYEKEE come from the germline V gene (reference sequence). V was cut by 4 bases and J by 9 bases, with 20 bases left in between. The CDR3 reads CASSPDIDQQGPQHF. In DNA, the CDR3 is TGTGCCAGCAGCCCCGATATTGATCAGCAGGGGCCCCAGCATTTT.

The chain has TRBV7-2 and TRBJ2-2, with D possibly being TRBD2 (6 bases). V lost 1 base and J lost 3, with 15 bases in between. CDR3 length equals 17 residues. Germline V gene data show CDR1 as SGHTA and CDR2 as FQGNSA. CDR3 coding DNA: TGTGCCAGCAGCTTAGTTGTGTCGGGAGCGTACACCGGGGAGCTGTTTTTT. It encodes CASSLVVSGAYTGELFF.

The chain uses TRBV9 and TRBJ2-2, with 8 bases identical to TRBD2. The CDR3 consists of 15 residues. The germline V gene encodes CDR1 SGDLS and CDR2 YYNGEE. V trimming: 3 bases; J trimming: 5 bases; junction bases outside the gene matches: 6. CDR3 bases: TGTGCCAGCAGCGGTTTAGCGGGATGGACCGGGGAGCTGTTTTTT. Its translation: CASSGLAGWTGELFF.

This clone was picked up a small number of times. The chain combines TRBV6-1 with TRBJ1-5; D gene unclear. Trimming shortened V by 3 bases and J by 6 bases, and 12 bases separated the two germline ends. CDR1 and CDR2 (germline): MNHNS, SASEGT. The CDR3 consists of 14 residues. The CDR3: CASSDRRQVQPQHF. CDR3 sequence (DNA): TGTGCCAGCAGTGACCGCCGCCAGGTTCAGCCCCAGCATTTT.

For the CDR3, the DNA is TGTGCCAGCAGCTCTCGCCCGCGGAAACTGTTTTTT. This sequence encodes CASSSRPRKLFF. The chain uses TRBV3-1 (or the pseudogene TRBV3-2) and TRBJ1-4; D ambiguous. Per germline, CDR1 LGHDT and CDR2 YNNKEL (reference sequence). CDR3 length: 12 amino acids. Trimming stripped 5 bases from V and 11 bases from J, with 12 bases between.

The V call is TRBV7-9, the J call TRBJ1-3, with D unresolved. The germline V gene encodes CDR1 SEHNR and CDR2 FQNEAQ (reference sequence). The CDR3 covers 13 residues. V lost 3 bases and J lost 4, with 7 bases in between. The CDR3 DNA reads as TGTGCCAGCAGCTTTGCCGGGGGAAACACCATATATTTT. Translation gives CASSFAGGNTIYF.

V usage is TRBV4-1 and J usage is TRBJ2-7; 11 nucleotides align to TRBD1. CDR1 is MGHRA, CDR2 YSYEKL, per germline. CDR3 length equals 15 residues. The ends lost 5 bases at V and 3 bases at J; junction bases unmatched: 6. CDR3 DNA sequence: TGCGCCAGCAGCGAGGACAGGGGGCGCGTCTACGAGCAGTACTTC. Translated: CASSEDRGRVYEQYF.

This clone was seen just once. Written as DNA, the CDR3 is TGTGCCTTCCGAGGGCAGAACACTGAAGCTTTCTTT. It encodes CAFRGQNTEAFF. The J gene is TRBJ1-1, the V gene TRBV30; D not resolved. CDR3 size: 12 residues. V lost 7 bases to trimming and J lost 1 base, with 10 bases between them. CDR1 and CDR2 (germline): GTSNPN, SVGIG (reference sequence).

The V call is TRBV29-1, the J call TRBJ2-2, with 11 bases matching TRBD1. Germline values: CDR1 SQVTM, CDR2 ANQGSEA. J gave up 5 bases and V 1 base, and 6 bases lay outside the gene matches. The CDR3 is made up of 16 amino acids. CDR3 bases: TGCAGCGTTGAAGTGGGGGACAGGGGGTTGACCGGGGAGCTGTTTTTT. It specifies CSVEVGDRGLTGELFF.

V gene TRBV10-3 combines with J gene TRBJ2-6, with D maybe TRBD2 (6 bases). The CDR3 runs 14 residues. Germline V gene lookup returns CDR1 ENHRY and CDR2 SYGVKD. With 6 bases removed from V and 4 bases from J, the gap between germline ends came to 10 bases. CDR3 nucleotide sequence: TGTGCCATCAGGGGGGGAGTCGGGGCCAACGTCCTGACTTTC. Its protein product is CAIRGGVGANVLTF.

This sequence joins TRBV4-1 and TRBJ2-4, with TRBD2 matching 8 bases. V lost 1 base and J lost 1; bases outside the gene matches: 3. This CDR3 contains 16 residues. From germline, CDR1 is MGHRA and CDR2 YSYEKL. The CDR3 coding sequence is TGCGCCAGCAGCCAAGTCGGGAGGGCTGCCAAAAACATTCAGTACTTC. It encodes CASSQVGRAAKNIQYF.

The chain has TRBV5-6 and TRBJ1-1; D gene uncertain. Germline CDR1 and CDR2: SGHDT and YYEEEE. The CDR3 consists of 15 residues. V was trimmed by 0 bases and J by 4 bases, leaving 13 bases between them. CDR3 residues: CASSLEVGRLTEAFF. The CDR3 DNA sequence: TGTGCCAGCAGCTTGGAGGTAGGGAGGCTCACTGAAGCTTTCTTT.

The rearrangement uses TRBV4-1 and TRBJ2-3, with 10 bases identical to TRBD2. Germline lookup yields CDR1 MGHRA and CDR2 YSYEKL. The CDR3 is 18 amino acids. V dropped 4 bases and J dropped 4; count of bases not matched to a gene: 14. The CDR3 sequence: CASSPRRLAGLGADTQYF. In nucleotides, the CDR3 is TGCGCCAGCAGCCCAAGGAGACTAGCGGGCCTCGGGGCAGATACGCAGTATTTT.

At least ten counts were recorded for this clone. The rearrangement joins TRBV7-9 to TRBJ2-1, with 11 positions matching TRBD1. CDR1 and CDR2 from the germline V gene are SEHNR and FQNEAQ (reference sequence). This CDR3 has 15 amino acids. With 5 bases clipped from V and 6 bases from J, the junction kept 6 bases outside the gene matches. The CDR3, as DNA: TGTGCCAGCAGCCCCCGGGACAGGGGGGTCAATGAGCAGTTCTTC. Protein product: CASSPRDRGVNEQFF.

The rearrangement uses TRBV27 and TRBJ2-1; a weak D match, TRBD1 (5 bases). The CDR3 runs to 14 residues. CDR1 and CDR2 from the germline V gene are MNHEY and SMNVEV (reference sequence). The V end lost 5 bases, the J end lost 0 bases, and 8 bases lay between the germline ends. In DNA, the CDR3 is TGTGCCAGCAGTAGACAGAGCTCCTACAATGAGCAGTTCTTC. As protein: CASSRQSSYNEQFF.

This clone was observed a single time. The CDR3, as DNA: TGTGCCAGCAGCTTAGACAGGGCCGTCACTAATGAAAAACTGTTTTTT. Encoded protein: CASSLDRAVTNEKLFF. V gene TRBV7-6 combines with J gene TRBJ1-4; possible D gene TRBD1, 6 bases. V gave up 1 base and J gave up 2 bases, with 11 bases separating them. This CDR3 spans 16 amino acids. Germline V CDR1 and CDR2: SGHVS, FNYEAQ.

The rearrangement uses TRBV6-4 and TRBJ1-5, with 9 bases lining up with TRBD1. The CDR3 sequence is 16 residues long. J gave up 6 bases and V 7 bases, and 13 bases lay outside the gene matches. Germline loops: CDR1 MRHNA, CDR2 SNTAGT. CDR3 sequence (DNA): TGTGCCAGCACCCACCGGGACAGGGACTTTAGTCAGCCCCAGCATTTT. This encodes CASTHRDRDFSQPQHF.

A few counts support this clone. V is TRBV9 and J is TRBJ2-1; 10 nucleotides match TRBD2. Germline CDR1 SGDLS, CDR2 YYNGEE. The V and J ends lost 0 bases and 13 bases, in that order; junction bases with no gene match: 19. The CDR3 contains 18 residues. CDR3 residues: CASSVVGSGTSVPMTQFF. The CDR3 DNA reads as TGTGCCAGCAGCGTAGTCGGCTCCGGGACTAGCGTACCAATGACTCAGTTCTTC.

The CDR3 DNA reads as TGTGCCAGCAGCCGGACTAGCGGGGGCAATGAGCAGTTCTTC. Translated, it gives CASSRTSGGNEQFF. The J gene is TRBJ2-1, the V gene TRBV5-4, with 13 nucleotides matching TRBD2. Germline V gene data show CDR1 as SGHNT and CDR2 as YYREEE (reference sequence). The CDR3 covers 14 residues. The J segment lost 6 bases and the V segment lost 4 bases, leaving 1 base of the junction unmatched. Looking up the rest from reference TRBV5-4 and TRBJ2-1 gives the full variable domain: ETGVTQSPTHLIKTRGQQVTLRCSSQSGHNTVSWYQQALGQGPQFIFQYYREEENGRGNFPPRFSGLQFPNYSSELNVNALELDDSALYLCASSRTSGGNEQFFGPGTRLTVL.

This chain connects TRBV9 to TRBJ2-3; 7 positions agree with TRBD2. Trimming removed 0 bases from V and 6 bases from J; junction bases left unmatched: 10. The CDR3 has 16 amino acids. Germline values: CDR1 SGDLS, CDR2 YYNGEE. The CDR3 spells CASSVDPSGGSDTQYF. DNA for the CDR3: TGTGCCAGCAGCGTAGACCCTAGCGGAGGCTCCGATACGCAGTATTTT.